Following are 27 T cell receptor beta chains from one sample sequenced in a study of cytomegalovirus exposure and HLA in healthy donors. The primer mix had 60 Vbeta and 13 Jbeta primers. Clones were read by immunoSEQ multiplex PCR, and TCRdb kept only the in-frame ones, dropping some. The sample includes under 150,000 clones, approximately 82% of them seen just once. The sequenced sample was PBMCs. The receptors were sampled from a man in his forties in good health and CMV-seronegative.

This rearrangement joins TRBV7-8 to TRBJ1-3; D is undetermined. Trimming shortened V by 5 bases and J by 0 bases, and 11 bases separated the two germline ends. The CDR3 covers 15 residues. Germline CDR1 and CDR2: SGHVS and FQNEAQ. Written as DNA, the CDR3 is TGTGCCAGCAGCCCTAGAGAAAGCTCTGGAAACACCATATATTTT. Its protein is CASSPRESSGNTIYF.

The chain is built from TRBV6-5 and TRBJ2-5, with 7 bases fitting TRBD1. The end of the DNA fits TRBJ2-7 better, so the J call may be wrong. Germline CDR1 is MNHEY and CDR2 is SVGAGI. This CDR3 is built from 14 residues. In DNA, the CDR3 is TGTGCCAGCAGTTACTCCGACAGGGCCTACGAGCAGTACTTC. Its translation: CASSYSDRAYEQYF.

Comments on this clone: Germline and junction disagree at one end, which may indicate a read error. The rearrangement uses TRBV7-3 and TRBJ2-7, with 10 bases lining up with TRBD2. Germline loops: CDR1 SGHTA, CDR2 FQGTGA. CDR3 size: 15 residues. The CDR3 DNA reads TGTGCCAGCAGCTTCTCTAGCGGGAGTCAACGCGAGCGGTACTTC. Translated: CASSFSSGSQRERYF.

The chain uses TRBV10-1 and TRBJ2-7, with TRBD2 identical over 7 bases. The ends lost 10 bases at V and 2 bases at J; junction bases unmatched: 8. This CDR3 has 13 amino acids. Germline lookup yields CDR1 WNHNN and CDR2 SYGVQD (reference sequence). CDR3 sequence (DNA): TGCGCCACCCGGGGGACTATCCCCTACGAGCAGTACTTC. It is translated as CATRGTIPYEQYF.

This chain connects TRBV27 to TRBJ2-5; 9 bases agree with TRBD2. V shed 6 bases, J shed 3 bases, and the junction held 8 bases outside the gene matches. The CDR3 covers 15 residues. In germline, CDR1 is MNHEY, CDR2 SMNVEV (reference sequence). The CDR3 nucleotides read TGTGCCAGCAGCGACGTGACTAGCGGTAAAGAGACCCAGTACTTC. Amino acid sequence: CASSDVTSGKETQYF.

The chain joins TRBV5-1 to TRBJ2-2, with D perhaps TRBD2 (5 bases). Germline loops: CDR1 SGHRS, CDR2 YFSETQ. This CDR3 has 15 residues. Trimming took off 0 bases at V and 4 bases at J, with 10 bases between the two ends. CDR3 DNA: TGCGCCAGCAGCTTGGGAGGAGGAGGCACCGGGGAGCTGTTTTTT. This translates into CASSLGGGGTGELFF.

The DNA of the CDR3 is TGTGCCAGCAGTGGACTAGCGGGGGTGTACAATGAGCAGTTCTTC. Translating it yields CASSGLAGVYNEQFF. V is TRBV28 and J is TRBJ2-1; 13 positions agree with TRBD2. Per germline, CDR1 MDHEN and CDR2 SYDVKM. The junction had 2 bases not matched to a gene; V was cut back by 5 bases and J by 4 bases. This CDR3 region has 15 residues.

The genes are TRBV11-2 and TRBJ2-5; TRBD2 matches at 8 bases. Unmatched junction bases numbered 5, after V lost 4 bases and J lost 7 bases. This CDR3 region has 13 residues. Germline V gene lookup returns CDR1 SGHAT and CDR2 FQNNGV. The CDR3 DNA is TGTGCCAGCAGCTCCCGGGGGGGGTTGACCCAGTACTTC. This codes for CASSSRGGLTQYF.

The V and J genes are TRBV5-5 and TRBJ2-3; 7 nucleotides agree with TRBD1. CDR3 length equals 15 residues. Germline lookup yields CDR1 SGHKS and CDR2 YYEKEE (reference sequence). Trimming removed 0 bases from V and 4 bases from J; junction bases left unmatched: 5. The CDR3 region is CASSLGAGGADTQYF. As DNA, the CDR3 is TGTGCCAGCAGCTTGGGCGCAGGGGGTGCAGATACGCAGTATTTT.

The chain joins TRBV7-2 to TRBJ2-7, with D possibly TRBD2 on 6 matching bases. Looked up from germline, CDR1 is SGHTA and CDR2 is FQGNSA. This CDR3 is 14 amino acids long. Trimming pared 2 bases from V and 2 bases from J, leaving 10 bases between. For the CDR3, the DNA is TGTGCCAGCAGCTTAACGGGGGTAACCTACGAGCAGTACTTC. Amino acid sequence: CASSLTGVTYEQYF.

This chain connects TRBV5-5 to TRBJ1-5; D may be TRBD1 (5 bases). The CDR3 is 14 residues long. V gave up 0 bases and J gave up 5 bases, with 9 bases separating them. The germline gives CDR1 SGHKS, CDR2 YYEKEE (reference sequence). CDR3 nucleotide sequence: TGTGCCAGCAGCTTGGAGGGGTGGGATCAGCCCCAGCATTTT. Its protein product is CASSLEGWDQPQHF.

This clone was seen a few times. This chain links TRBV15 with TRBJ2-7, with 7 bases matching TRBD1. CDR1 is LNHNV and CDR2 is YYDKDF in the germline V gene (reference sequence). Trimming removed 4 bases from V and 4 bases from J; junction bases left unmatched: 1. There are 12 residues in the CDR3. The CDR3 spells CATSTGGYEQYF. CDR3 sequence (DNA): TGTGCCACCAGCACAGGGGGTTACGAGCAGTACTTC.

The chain recombines TRBV6-1 with TRBJ2-3, with D tentatively TRBD1 (7 bases). Trimming took off 3 bases at V and 2 bases at J, with 12 bases between the two ends. Germline CDR1 and CDR2: MNHNS and SASEGT. CDR3 length: 15 amino acids. CDR3 loop: CASSERGQLTDTQYF. In nucleotides, the CDR3 is TGTGCCAGCAGTGAGCGGGGACAGCTCACAGATACGCAGTATTTT.

The chain has TRBV5-1 and TRBJ2-3, with D possibly matching TRBD2 (6 bases). The CDR3 is 16 residues long. Germline CDR1 reads SGHRS; CDR2 reads YFSETQ. Trimming took off 4 bases at V and 0 bases at J, with 15 bases between the two ends. CDR3: CASSPLGLASTDTQYF. The DNA for the CDR3 is TGCGCCAGCAGCCCGTTGGGACTGGCTAGCACAGATACGCAGTATTTT. Full variable domain (outside the CDR3, taken from reference TRBV5-1 and TRBJ2-3): KAGVTQTPRYLIKTRGQQVTLSCSPISGHRSVSWYQQTPGQGLQFLFEYFSETQRNKGNFPGRFSGRQFSNSRSEMNVSTLELGDSALYLCASSPLGLASTDTQYFGPGTRLTVL.

The chain couples TRBV11-2 to TRBJ1-1, with D uncertain. The CDR3 contains 14 residues. Trimming removed 3 bases from V and 5 bases from J, with 13 bases in between. Germline lookup yields CDR1 SGHAT and CDR2 FQNNGV. The CDR3 loop reads CASSFPVSGTEAFF. DNA for the CDR3: TGTGCCAGCAGCTTCCCCGTCTCCGGGACTGAAGCTTTCTTT.

This clone turned up a few times. J is TRBJ2-2 and V is TRBV7-3; 8 bases map to TRBD1. CDR3 length equals 19 residues. Per the germline V gene, CDR1 is SGHTA and CDR2 is FQGTGA. With 1 base clipped from V and 0 bases from J, the junction kept 10 bases outside the gene matches. The CDR3 reads CASSLRSQWGQANTGELFF. The CDR3 DNA reads TGTGCCAGCAGCTTAAGGAGCCAGTGGGGACAGGCGAACACCGGGGAGCTGTTTTTT. The full variable domain, in which reference TRBV7-3 and TRBJ2-2 provide the parts outside the CDR3, is GAGVSQTPSNKVTEKGKYVELRCDPISGHTALYWYRQSLGQGPEFLIYFQGTGAADDSGLPNDRFFAVRPEGSVSTLKIQRTERGDSAVYLCASSLRSQWGQANTGELFFGEGSRLTVL.

This clone was recorded once. The rearrangement links TRBV23-1 to TRBJ1-5; D call uncertain. TRBV23-1 is an ORF for which the function is uncertain. V was pared by 0 bases and J by 0 bases, with 15 bases between. The CDR3 extends over 18 amino acids. The CDR3 protein is CASSQSLLGRPSNQPQHF. CDR3 nucleotide sequence: TGCGCCAGCAGTCAATCGCTTCTAGGCAGACCTAGCAATCAGCCCCAGCATTTT.

The gene calls are TRBV30 and TRBJ1-2; 7 bases fit TRBD1. After removal of 2 bases from V and 8 bases from J, the junction contained 11 bases not matched to a gene. This CDR3 region has 14 residues. CDR1 is GTSNPN and CDR2 is SVGIG in the germline V gene (reference sequence). CDR3 DNA: TGTGCCTGGAGTAGGAAGGGGGCATCATGGGGCTACACCTTC. The encoded protein is CAWSRKGASWGYTF.

This sequence joins TRBV6-6 and TRBJ1-2, with TRBD1 matching over 8 bases. After removal of 2 bases from V and 3 bases from J, the junction contained 2 bases not matched to a gene. Germline V gives CDR1 MNHNY, CDR2 SVGAGI (reference sequence). This CDR3 is built from 14 residues. CDR3: CASSYAGGHYGYTF. CDR3 nucleotide sequence: TGTGCCAGCAGTTACGCAGGGGGCCACTATGGCTACACCTTC.

V and J are TRBV4-1 and TRBJ2-7; TRBD2 matches at 12 bases. CDR1 and CDR2 from the germline V gene are MGHRA and YSYEKL. Germline trimming cut 0 bases from V and 6 bases from J; bases unmatched to any gene: 3. This CDR3 has 15 amino acids. CDR3: CASSQDQLAGGEQYF. The CDR3 DNA reads as TGCGCCAGCAGCCAAGATCAACTAGCGGGGGGCGAGCAGTACTTC.

V gene TRBV14 combines with J gene TRBJ2-7, with TRBD2 matching 12 bases. Germline V gene data show CDR1 as SGHDN and CDR2 as FVKESK. Trimming took 4 bases from V and 4 from J; bases not matched to a gene: 8. CDR3 length: 16 residues. CDR3 bases: TGTGCCAGCAGCCGCACGACTAGCGGGAGTTGGTACGAGCAGTACTTC. It codes for CASSRTTSGSWYEQYF.

The chain combines TRBV11-2 with TRBJ2-7, with 7 positions matching TRBD2. CDR1 and CDR2 from the germline V gene are SGHAT and FQNNGV. V lost 1 base, J lost 1 base, and 7 bases stayed unmatched. The CDR3 extends over 16 amino acids. The CDR3 DNA reads TGTGCCAGCAGCTTAGTGATACGGGGGGAATCCTACGAGCAGTACTTC. Amino acids: CASSLVIRGESYEQYF.

The CDR3 DNA reads TGTGCCAGCAGCTTTCGGGGAGGGGATGGCTACACCTTC. Translation: CASSFRGGDGYTF. The genes are TRBV11-3 and TRBJ1-2; maybe TRBD1 (5 bases). The CDR3 sequence is 13 residues long. V lost 3 bases, J lost 6 bases, and 11 bases lay in between. Per germline, CDR1 SGHNT and CDR2 YENEEA.

This sequence joins TRBV11-2 and TRBJ2-6, with D hard to call. Germline CDR1 SGHAT, CDR2 FQNNGV. The CDR3 extends over 16 amino acids. V was pared by 0 bases and J by 0 bases, with 6 bases between. CDR3 region: CASSLDEFSGANVLTF. The CDR3 DNA is TGTGCCAGCAGCTTAGACGAGTTCTCTGGGGCCAACGTCCTGACTTTC. The variable domain in full, completed from reference TRBV11-2 and TRBJ2-6, reads EAGVAQSPRYKIIEKRQSVAFWCNPISGHATLYWYQQILGQGPKLLIQFQNNGVVDDSQLPKDRFSAERLKGVDSTLKIQPAKLEDSAVYLCASSLDEFSGANVLTFGAGSRLTVL.

The rearrangement joins TRBV4-3 to TRBJ2-3; the D gene is possibly TRBD2 (6 bases). Germline CDR1 and CDR2: LGHNA and YSLEER. The CDR3 is 16 residues long. With 4 bases removed from V and 2 bases from J, the gap between germline ends came to 16 bases. CDR3 region: CASSRLGSGDTDTQYF. CDR3 in DNA: TGCGCCAGCAGCCGACTCGGGAGTGGAGACACAGATACGCAGTATTTT.

J is TRBJ1-1 and V is TRBV19; D uncertain. Germline CDR1 is LNHDA and CDR2 is SQIVND (reference sequence). Between the trimmed V and J ends, which lost 3 bases and 1 base, there was a span of 15 bases. The CDR3 contains 16 residues. CDR3 in DNA: TGTGCCAGTAGTATCGCGAGTGAACAGTCGAACACTGAAGCTTTCTTT. This sequence encodes CASSIASEQSNTEAFF. The variable domain in full, completed from reference TRBV19 and TRBJ1-1, reads DGGITQSPKYLFRKEGQNVTLSCEQNLNHDAMYWYRQDPGQGLRLIYYSQIVNDFQKGDIAEGYSVSREKKESFPLTVTSAQKNPTAFYLCASSIASEQSNTEAFFGQGTRLTVV.

Comment on this clone: The sample holds other DNA sequences that translate to the same CDR3. The DNA of the CDR3 is TGTGCCAGTAGTATAGGAGGGGGGGGCCAAGAGACCCAGTACTTC. Its translation is CASSIGGGGQETQYF. The chain employs TRBV19 and TRBJ2-5; possible D gene TRBD2, 7 bases. The CDR3 sequence is 15 residues long. Germline CDR1 is LNHDA and CDR2 is SQIVND (reference sequence). Between the trimmed V and J ends, which lost 1 base and 1 base, there was a span of 10 bases. Drawing the rest from reference TRBV19 and TRBJ2-5, the complete variable domain is DGGITQSPKYLFRKEGQNVTLSCEQNLNHDAMYWYRQDPGQGLRLIYYSQIVNDFQKGDIAEGYSVSREKKESFPLTVTSAQKNPTAFYLCASSIGGGGQETQYFGPGTRLLVL.